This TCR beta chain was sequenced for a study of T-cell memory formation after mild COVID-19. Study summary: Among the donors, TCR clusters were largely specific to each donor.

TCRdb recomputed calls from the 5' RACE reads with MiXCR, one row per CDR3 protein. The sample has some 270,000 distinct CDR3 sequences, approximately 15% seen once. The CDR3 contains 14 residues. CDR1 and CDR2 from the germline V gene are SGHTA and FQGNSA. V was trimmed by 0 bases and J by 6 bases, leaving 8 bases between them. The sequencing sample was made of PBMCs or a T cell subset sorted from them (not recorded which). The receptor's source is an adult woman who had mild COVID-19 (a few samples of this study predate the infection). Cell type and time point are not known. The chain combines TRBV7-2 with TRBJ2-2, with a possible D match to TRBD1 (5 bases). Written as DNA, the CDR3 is TGTGCCAGCAGCTTAGCAGGGGCGCCCGGGGAGCTGTTTTTT. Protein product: CASSLAGAPGELFF.